Following are 27 T cell receptor beta chains from one sample sequenced in a study of T cell responses to AZD1222 COVID-19 vaccine. This table comes from immunoSEQ multiplex PCR, and its TCRdb copy is limited to in-frame clones, with some not included. The table records approximately 98,000 clones, roughly 89% of them present only once. This sample comprised peripheral blood, obtained on day 0 of MenACWY control vaccination. These receptors all come from an adult in good health.

The chain links TRBV4-3 to TRBJ2-1; 8 positions agree with TRBD2. Unmatched junction bases numbered 4, after V lost 1 base and J lost 2 bases. The CDR3 is 16 residues long. Germline lookup yields CDR1 LGHNA and CDR2 YSLEER. This chain's CDR3 is CASSQVAGGTYNEQFF. The CDR3 DNA is TGCGCCAGCAGCCAAGTCGCGGGGGGCACCTACAATGAGCAGTTCTTC.

This chain joins TRBV3-1 (or the pseudogene TRBV3-2) and TRBJ1-5; D might be TRBD1 (5 bases). The CDR3 is 15 residues long. V shed 5 bases and J shed 3 bases, with 14 bases lying between them. CDR1 LGHDT and CDR2 YNNKEL come from the germline V gene (reference sequence). The CDR3, as DNA: TGTGCCAGCAGCTGGGACCGGTCACCCAATCAGCCCCAGCATTTT. Residues: CASSWDRSPNQPQHF.

The rearrangement uses TRBV19 and TRBJ1-4; weak D call: TRBD1 (6 bases). The CDR3 consists of 14 residues. Germline CDR1 and CDR2: LNHDA and SQIVND (reference sequence). Deletions cut 5 bases from V and 6 bases from J, with 13 bases between. Written as DNA, the CDR3 is TGTGCCAGTAGTCGGACAGCACTTGATGAAAAACTGTTTTTT. It is translated as CASSRTALDEKLFF.

This chain connects TRBV6-6 to TRBJ1-3; D remains unclear. The length of the CDR3 is 17 residues. Germline V gene sequence: CDR1 MNHNY, CDR2 SVGAGI (reference sequence). Trimming stripped 5 bases from V and 4 bases from J, with 21 bases between. CDR3 DNA sequence: TGTGCCAGCAGTCACGCTGAGAGGGATCCCGGAGGAAACACCATATATTTT. Amino acids: CASSHAERDPGGNTIYF.

This chain links TRBV6-6 with TRBJ1-1, with D uncertain. Trimming removed 0 bases at V and 2 bases at J, with 7 bases between. This CDR3 has 14 residues. From germline, CDR1 is MNHNY and CDR2 SVGAGI (reference sequence). CDR3 residues: CASSYSVENTEAFF. The CDR3, as DNA: TGTGCCAGCAGTTACTCGGTAGAAAACACTGAAGCTTTCTTT.

The CDR3 protein is CATYKGQLPEETQYF. CDR3 nucleotide sequence: TGTGCCACTTACAAGGGACAGCTTCCCGAAGAGACCCAGTACTTC. V is TRBV19 and J is TRBJ2-5; 7 positions agree with TRBD1. The CDR3 covers 15 residues. The V gene end was trimmed by 10 bases and the J gene end by 3 bases; junction bases not matched to a gene: 14. Germline V gene lookup returns CDR1 LNHDA and CDR2 SQIVND (reference sequence).

This clone was seen only once. This chain links TRBV20-1 with TRBJ1-1, with unresolved D. There are 11 residues in the CDR3. Trimming pared 1 base from V and 6 bases from J, leaving 6 bases between. Germline V gene lookup returns CDR1 DFQATT and CDR2 SNEGSKA (reference sequence). The CDR3 protein is CSARGYAEAFF. DNA of the CDR3: TGCAGTGCTAGAGGGTACGCTGAAGCTTTCTTT.

The gene calls are TRBV27 and TRBJ1-3; D is possibly TRBD1 (5 bases). Germline CDR1 reads MNHEY; CDR2 reads SMNVEV (reference sequence). The germline V and J ends were trimmed by 8 bases and 0 bases, with 20 bases remaining between them. CDR3 length: 17 residues. The CDR3 nucleotides read TGTGCCAGCCTCCGCGTCGCAGGGTGGGTCTCTGGAAACACCATATATTTT. This codes for CASLRVAGWVSGNTIYF.

The chain recombines TRBV5-1 with TRBJ2-4; 10 bases are a match to TRBD1. The CDR3 consists of 16 residues. Germline assignment: CDR1 SGHRS and CDR2 YFSETQ. Unmatched junction bases numbered 4, after V lost 4 bases and J lost 0 bases. The DNA for the CDR3 is TGCGCCAGCAGCCTCGGGACAGGGGTAGCCAAAAACATTCAGTACTTC. Translated, it gives CASSLGTGVAKNIQYF.

The gene calls are TRBV10-3 and TRBJ2-5; a weak D match, TRBD1 (5 bases). This CDR3 is 13 amino acids long. Per the germline V gene, CDR1 is ENHRY and CDR2 is SYGVKD. The ends were cut back, 6 bases at V and 2 bases at J, with 10 bases in the middle. This chain's CDR3 is CAIRGQDQETQYF. The CDR3 region has the DNA TGTGCCATCAGGGGGCAGGATCAAGAGACCCAGTACTTC.

The V call is TRBV7-9, the J call TRBJ2-1, with 13 bases fitting TRBD2. J lost 7 bases, V lost 4 bases, and 4 bases had no gene match. CDR1 and CDR2 from the germline V gene are SEHNR and FQNEAQ (reference sequence). The CDR3 has 15 amino acids. Written as DNA, the CDR3 is TGTGCCAGCAGCTCCGGGACTAGCGGGGCAAATGAGCAGTTCTTC. Protein sequence: CASSSGTSGANEQFF.

V is TRBV29-1 and J is TRBJ2-1; tentative D call: TRBD1 (6 bases). Germline CDR1 is SQVTM and CDR2 is ANQGSEA. The CDR3 spans 15 residues. V was pared by 2 bases and J by 3 bases, with 14 bases between. The CDR3 protein is CSVEPRGRFYNEQFF. The DNA of the CDR3 is TGCAGCGTTGAACCCAGGGGAAGGTTCTACAATGAGCAGTTCTTC.

The chain joins TRBV7-3 to TRBJ1-2; 8 nucleotides align to TRBD1. There are 13 residues in the CDR3. The V and J ends lost 4 bases and 3 bases, in that order; junction bases with no gene match: 1. Germline CDR1 SGHTA, CDR2 FQGTGA. CDR3 loop: CASSSQGDYGYTF. The CDR3, as DNA: TGTGCCAGCAGCTCACAGGGGGACTATGGCTACACCTTC. Combining the CDR3 with reference TRBV7-3 and TRBJ1-2 gives the whole variable domain GAGVSQTPSNKVTEKGKYVELRCDPISGHTALYWYRQSLGQGPEFLIYFQGTGAADDSGLPNDRFFAVRPEGSVSTLKIQRTERGDSAVYLCASSSQGDYGYTFGSGTRLTVV.

The gene calls are TRBV18 and TRBJ2-1; D may be TRBD1 or TRBD2 (5 bases each). V lost 0 bases and J lost 3, with 9 bases in between. The CDR3 covers 15 residues. The germline CDR1 and CDR2 sequences are KGHSH and LQKENI. In DNA form, the CDR3 reads TGTGCCAGCTCACCACCGGGACGGGACTACAATGAGCAGTTCTTC. It yields the protein CASSPPGRDYNEQFF.

This clone was seen a single time. The chain carries TRBV12-5 and TRBJ2-3, with no clear D. Germline V CDR1 and CDR2: LGHNT, FRNRAP. The CDR3 runs 16 residues. Deletions cut 5 bases from V and 3 bases from J, with 18 bases between. This CDR3 is CASGGNRVPKTDTQYF. The CDR3 bases are TGTGCTAGTGGTGGTAACCGGGTCCCGAAGACAGATACGCAGTATTTT.

The chain combines TRBV24-1 with TRBJ2-7; TRBD1 agrees at 8 bases. Germline-derived CDR1 and CDR2 are KGHDR and SFDVKD. V lost 4 bases and J lost 1; bases outside the gene matches: 5. CDR3 length equals 15 residues. CDR3 protein: CATSDPGTGSYEQYF. CDR3 coding DNA: TGTGCCACCAGTGACCCCGGGACAGGTTCCTACGAGCAGTACTTC.

This clone was seen only a few times. The chain couples TRBV10-3 to TRBJ2-7, with D hard to call. Trimming removed 3 bases from V and 3 bases from J, with 15 bases in between. Germline CDR1 is ENHRY and CDR2 is SYGVKD. The CDR3 totals 15 residues. CDR3 protein: CAISDPSLQFYEQYF. DNA for the CDR3: TGTGCCATCAGTGACCCAAGCCTACAGTTCTACGAGCAGTACTTC.

Relative to its sample, this clone is medium-sized. The chain joins TRBV19 to TRBJ2-1; TRBD2 agrees at 9 bases. Germline V gene data show CDR1 as LNHDA and CDR2 as SQIVND (reference sequence). V shed 1 base, J shed 7 bases, and the junction held 8 bases outside the gene matches. This CDR3 spans 16 amino acids. Written as DNA, the CDR3 is TGTGCCAGTAGTATAGTTCCTAGCGGGGTAGGGAATGAGCAGTTCTTC. Residues: CASSIVPSGVGNEQFF.

V usage is TRBV18 and J usage is TRBJ2-7; D is undetermined. Trimming took off 5 bases at V and 6 bases at J, with 11 bases between the two ends. This CDR3 has 12 amino acids. CDR1 and CDR2 from the germline V gene are KGHSH and LQKENI. The CDR3 loop reads CASSTPVSEQYF. CDR3 bases: TGTGCCAGCTCAACCCCCGTAAGCGAGCAGTACTTC.

This clone was detected a few times. The CDR3 sequence: CASSSQSQGAVTEAFF. The CDR3, as DNA: TGTGCCAGCAGTTCCCAATCACAGGGGGCGGTCACTGAAGCTTTCTTT. J is TRBJ1-1 and V is TRBV2; 9 bases line up with TRBD1. The CDR3 has 16 residues. With V trimmed by 5 bases and J by 4 bases, 11 bases remained unmatched. CDR1 and CDR2 (germline): SNHLY, FYNNEI.

This chain joins TRBV6-2 or TRBV6-3 and TRBJ2-7; 7 bases match TRBD1. Germline CDR1 is MNHEY and CDR2 is SVGEGT. The V gene end was trimmed by 2 bases and the J gene end by 4 bases; junction bases not matched to a gene: 5. The CDR3 length is 14 residues. The CDR3: CASSYDSGGYEQYF. The CDR3 DNA reads TGTGCCAGCAGTTACGACTCAGGGGGATACGAGCAGTACTTC.

The V call is TRBV19, the J call TRBJ1-1; TRBD1 agrees at 9 bases. Unmatched junction bases numbered 3, after V lost 1 base and J lost 0 bases. In germline, CDR1 is LNHDA, CDR2 SQIVND (reference sequence). The CDR3 consists of 16 residues. In DNA form, the CDR3 reads TGTGCCAGTAGTATAGGGGGACAGGGACTGAACACTGAAGCTTTCTTT. Translation gives CASSIGGQGLNTEAFF.

This clone has just one count. As DNA, the CDR3 is TGCAGCGGTAAGACGGAAATGAACACTGAAGCTTTCTTT. It is translated as CSGKTEMNTEAFF. J is TRBJ1-1 and V is TRBV29-1; D not resolved. This CDR3 region has 13 residues. The V gene's germline CDR1 is SQVTM and CDR2 ANQGSEA. V lost 7 bases, J lost 0 bases, and 12 bases lay in between.

This clone was seen once. The V and J genes are TRBV2 and TRBJ1-2; D unclear. The ends were cut back, 7 bases at V and 5 bases at J, with 14 bases in the middle. This CDR3 is built from 13 residues. From germline, CDR1 is SNHLY and CDR2 FYNNEI. The CDR3 DNA is TGTGCCAGCACAGACATCCGGGGATATGGCTACACCTTC. As protein: CASTDIRGYGYTF.

The chain has TRBV6-2 or TRBV6-3 and TRBJ1-5; no clear D. The V end lost 6 bases, the J end lost 9 bases, and 12 bases lay between the germline ends. Germline CDR1 reads MNHEY; CDR2 reads SVGEGT. The CDR3 totals 12 residues. For the CDR3, the DNA is TGTGCCAGCAGCTCTCGTTGGCCGCCCCAGCATTTT. This translates into CASSSRWPPQHF.

This clone was counted a few times. V is TRBV28 and J is TRBJ2-7; 9 bases are a match to TRBD2. The V and J ends lost 5 bases and 4 bases, in that order; junction bases with no gene match: 12. Germline V CDR1 and CDR2: MDHEN, SYDVKM. The CDR3 is 16 amino acids. CDR3 in amino acids: CASSTSSGGPSYEQYF. CDR3 sequence (DNA): TGTGCCAGCAGTACGAGCAGCGGGGGGCCATCGTACGAGCAGTACTTC.

Regarding this clone: Within the sample, other DNA sequences also encode this same CDR3. The rearrangement uses TRBV11-2 and TRBJ1-6, with D possibly being TRBD1 (5 bases). V was cut by 1 base and J by 8 bases, with 9 bases left in between. Germline V gene data show CDR1 as SGHAT and CDR2 as FQNNGV. The CDR3 sequence is 14 residues long. The DNA of the CDR3 is TGTGCCAGCAGCTTAGTAGGGGTTGATTCACCCCTCCACTTT. It codes for CASSLVGVDSPLHF.